This TCR beta chain was recorded in a study of somatic mutations in cytotoxic T cells in rheumatoid arthritis. Authors' data handling: Seldom did patient CD8+ clones exceeding 1% match published virus-specific TCRB sequences. The repertoire was sequenced with immunoSEQ multiplex PCR; TCRdb's copy has only in-frame clones and lacks some. That table is the source of V, J and clone size, and D and trimming were worked out from the DNA. The data show 15,000 or so clones, with about three quarters seen just once and under 11% held by the top ten. Purity of the CD4+ and CD8+ cells, isolated by positive magnetic bead selection, was checked by flow cytometry. Study conclusions and caveats: Age-matched healthy controls and rheumatoid arthritis patients had CD8+ T-cell clonality that did not differ significantly.

The length of the CDR3 is 18 residues. The germline gives CDR1 SGDLS, CDR2 YYNGEE. V dropped 0 bases and J dropped 0; count of bases not matched to a gene: 8. A remark on this clone: Its target is unknown.

The receptor's source is an adult with rheumatoid arthritis. Sequenced material: CD8+ T cells sorted from blood. This rearrangement joins TRBV9 to TRBJ1-3, with TRBD1 matching over 8 bases. CDR3 DNA sequence: TGTGCCAGCAGCGTAGTGGGGGACAGGATAGACTCTGGAAACACCATATATTTT. Residues: CASSVVGDRIDSGNTIYF.